The entry below describes one T cell receptor beta chain. These data originate in a study of blood T cell repertoires in COVID-19. Study-wide background: Collection of acute and convalescent COVID-19 samples took place in the United States, Italy and Spain. Nucleic acid was either cDNA or gDNA, and it came from T cells, B-cell-depleted T cells, or PBMCs.

CDR1 is MNHGY, CDR2 SAAAGT, per germline. Trimming removed 8 bases at V and 4 bases at J, with 15 bases between. The CDR3 spans 14 residues. Original processing notes: The authors estimated nucleated cell counts from reference gene primer amplification. Here immunoSEQ multiplex PCR was the method, and the copy in TCRdb shows in-frame clones only, minus some. The V and J calls and clone size come from that table; D and trimming were worked out from the DNA. The sample lists a few hundred thousand clones, approximately 86% occurring once. The receptor was isolated from a human donor with COVID-19, enrolled during active disease. The donor label of this sample is uncertain. V usage is TRBV6-8 and J usage is TRBJ2-1, with D perhaps matching TRBD2 (5 bases). Input material: peripheral blood. The CDR3 here is CASVARTGYNEQFF. In DNA form, the CDR3 reads TGTGCCAGCGTGGCCCGGACTGGATACAATGAGCAGTTCTTC.